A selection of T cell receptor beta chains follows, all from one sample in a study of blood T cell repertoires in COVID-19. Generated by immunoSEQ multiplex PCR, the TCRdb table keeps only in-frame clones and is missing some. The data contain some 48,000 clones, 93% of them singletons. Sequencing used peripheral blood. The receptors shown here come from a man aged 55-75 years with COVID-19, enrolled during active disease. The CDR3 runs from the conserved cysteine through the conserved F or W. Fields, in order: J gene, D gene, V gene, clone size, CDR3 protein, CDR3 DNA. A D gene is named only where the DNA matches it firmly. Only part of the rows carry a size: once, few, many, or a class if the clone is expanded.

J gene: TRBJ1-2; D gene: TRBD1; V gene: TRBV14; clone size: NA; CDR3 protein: CASAHSGTVYYYGYTF; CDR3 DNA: TGTGCCAGCGCGCACTCCGGGACAGTTTATTACTATGGCTACACCTTC
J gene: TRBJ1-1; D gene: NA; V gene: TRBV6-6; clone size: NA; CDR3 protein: CASGLESNTEAFF; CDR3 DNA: TGTGCCAGCGGCCTAGAGTCGAACACTGAAGCTTTCTTT
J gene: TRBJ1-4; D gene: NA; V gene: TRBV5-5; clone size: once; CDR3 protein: CASSFFGRVHEKLFF; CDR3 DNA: TGTGCCAGCAGCTTTTTCGGGAGGGTGCATGAAAAACTGTTTTTT
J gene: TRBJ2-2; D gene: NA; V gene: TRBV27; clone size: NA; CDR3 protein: CASLERTDLNTGELFF; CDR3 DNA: TGTGCCAGCCTCGAGCGGACAGACTTGAACACCGGGGAGCTGTTTTTT
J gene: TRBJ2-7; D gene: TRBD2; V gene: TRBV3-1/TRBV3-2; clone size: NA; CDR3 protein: CASSQEGTSGGPSYEQYF; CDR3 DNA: TGTGCCAGCAGCCAAGAAGGGACTAGCGGGGGGCCCTCCTACGAGCAGTACTTC
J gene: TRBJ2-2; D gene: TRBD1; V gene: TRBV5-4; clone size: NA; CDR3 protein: CASSRAGTGTGELFF; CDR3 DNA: TGTGCCAGCAGCCGGGCCGGGACAGGGACCGGGGAGCTGTTTTTT
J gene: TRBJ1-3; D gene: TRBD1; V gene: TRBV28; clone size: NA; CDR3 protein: CASSSPGTGGYTIYF; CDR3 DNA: TGTGCCAGCAGTTCCCCCGGGACAGGGGGGTACACCATATATTTT
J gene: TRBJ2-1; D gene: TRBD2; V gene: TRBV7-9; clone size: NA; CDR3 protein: CASRPGLAVFEQFF; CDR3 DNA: TGTGCCAGCAGACCTGGACTAGCGGTATTTGAGCAGTTCTTC
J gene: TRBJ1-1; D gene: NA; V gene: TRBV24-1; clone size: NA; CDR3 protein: CATSGVRGTEAFF; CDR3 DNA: TGTGCCACCAGTGGCGTCAGGGGAACTGAAGCTTTCTTT
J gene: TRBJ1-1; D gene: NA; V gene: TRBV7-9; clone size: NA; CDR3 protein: CASSLVGAGGIEAFF; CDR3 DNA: TGTGCCAGCAGCTTAGTTGGCGCAGGTGGAATTGAAGCTTTCTTT
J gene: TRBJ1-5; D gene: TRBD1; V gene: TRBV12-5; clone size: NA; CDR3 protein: CASGTGQAMNQPQHF; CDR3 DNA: TGTGCTAGTGGTACCGGACAGGCGATGAATCAGCCCCAGCATTTT
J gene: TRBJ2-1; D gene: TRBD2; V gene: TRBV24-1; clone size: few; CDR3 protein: CATSDSGLAGGLDNEQFF; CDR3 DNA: TGTGCCACCAGTGACTCCGGACTAGCGGGAGGACTAGACAATGAGCAGTTCTTC
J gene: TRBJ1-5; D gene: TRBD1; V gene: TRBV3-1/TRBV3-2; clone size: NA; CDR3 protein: CASSDRGHNQPQHF; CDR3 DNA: TGTGCCAGCAGCGACAGGGGACACAATCAGCCCCAGCATTTT
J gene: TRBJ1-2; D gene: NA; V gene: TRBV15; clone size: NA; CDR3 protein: CATSRGAGYGYTF; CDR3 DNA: TGTGCCACCAGCAGAGGGGCAGGGTATGGCTACACCTTC
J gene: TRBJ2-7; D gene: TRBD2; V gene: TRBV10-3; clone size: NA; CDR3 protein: CAIRTPGLAGFEQYF; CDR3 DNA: TGTGCCATCAGGACCCCGGGACTAGCGGGATTCGAGCAGTACTTC
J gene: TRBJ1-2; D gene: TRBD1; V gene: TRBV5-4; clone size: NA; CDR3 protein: CASSWGTGAAPNYGYTF; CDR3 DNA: TGTGCCAGCAGCTGGGGGACAGGGGCGGCCCCTAACTATGGCTACACCTTC
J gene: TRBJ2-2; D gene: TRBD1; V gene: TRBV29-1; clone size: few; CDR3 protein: CSVAPQGFTGELFF; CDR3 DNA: TGCAGCGTTGCTCCACAGGGGTTCACCGGGGAGCTGTTTTTT
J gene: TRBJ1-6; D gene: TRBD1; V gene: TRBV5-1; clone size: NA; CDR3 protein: CASSLSRYGTGGSPLHF; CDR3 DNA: TGCGCCAGCAGCCTCAGTCGATACGGGACAGGGGGTTCACCCCTCCACTTT
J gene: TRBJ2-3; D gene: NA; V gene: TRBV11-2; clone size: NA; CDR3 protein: CASSPTGFTDTQYF; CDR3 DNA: TGTGCCAGCAGCCCCACAGGTTTCACAGATACGCAGTATTTT
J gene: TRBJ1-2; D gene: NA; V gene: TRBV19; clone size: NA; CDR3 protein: CASSRGASWGYTF; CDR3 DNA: TGTGCCAGTAGTCGTGGGGCTTCATGGGGCTACACCTTC
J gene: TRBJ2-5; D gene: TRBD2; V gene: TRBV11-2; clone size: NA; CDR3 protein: CASSRDYSGTQYF; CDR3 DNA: TGTGCCAGCAGTCGGGACTATTCTGGGACCCAGTACTTC
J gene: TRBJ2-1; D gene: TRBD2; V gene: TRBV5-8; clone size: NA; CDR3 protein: CASSLVGGATYNEQFF; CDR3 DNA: TGTGCCAGCAGCTTGGTCGGGGGGGCAACCTACAATGAGCAGTTCTTC
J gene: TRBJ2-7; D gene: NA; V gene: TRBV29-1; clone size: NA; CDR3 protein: CSVGSAGRGEGEQYF; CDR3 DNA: TGCAGCGTCGGCTCGGCGGGCAGGGGCGAGGGGGAGCAGTACTTC
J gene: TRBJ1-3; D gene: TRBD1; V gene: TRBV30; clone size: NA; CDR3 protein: CAWSGFGQGGRNTIYF; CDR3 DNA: TGTGCCTGGAGTGGCTTCGGTCAGGGGGGTAGAAACACCATATATTTT
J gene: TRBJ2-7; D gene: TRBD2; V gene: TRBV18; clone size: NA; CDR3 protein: CASSPPLAGGPYEQYF; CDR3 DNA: TGTGCCAGCTCACCACCGCTAGCGGGGGGGCCATACGAGCAGTACTTC
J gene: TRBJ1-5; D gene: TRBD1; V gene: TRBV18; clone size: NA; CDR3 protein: CASSPGQGHQPQHF; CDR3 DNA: TGTGCCAGCTCACCGGGACAGGGGCATCAGCCCCAGCATTTT
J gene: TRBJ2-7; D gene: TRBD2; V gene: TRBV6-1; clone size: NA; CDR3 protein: CASSARGDSPRGEQYF; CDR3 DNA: TGTGCCAGCAGTGCGCGGGGGGACTCCCCGAGGGGCGAGCAGTACTTC
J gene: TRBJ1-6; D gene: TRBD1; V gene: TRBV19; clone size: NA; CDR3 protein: CASHRTGGSSPLHF; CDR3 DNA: TGTGCCAGTCATAGGACAGGGGGGTCCTCACCCCTCCACTTT
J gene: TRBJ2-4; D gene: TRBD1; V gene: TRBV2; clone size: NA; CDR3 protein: CASSNKDRGKNIQYF; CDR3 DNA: TGTGCCAGCAGCAACAAGGACAGGGGGAAAAACATTCAGTACTTC
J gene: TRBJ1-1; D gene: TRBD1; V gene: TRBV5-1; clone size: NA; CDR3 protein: CASSFRDSLNTEAFF; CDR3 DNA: TGCGCCAGCAGCTTTCGGGACAGCTTGAACACTGAAGCTTTCTTT
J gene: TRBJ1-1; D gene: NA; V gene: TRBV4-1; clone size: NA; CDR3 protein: CASSQDPVNTEAFF; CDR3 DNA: TGCGCCAGCAGCCAAGACCCAGTGAACACTGAAGCTTTCTTT
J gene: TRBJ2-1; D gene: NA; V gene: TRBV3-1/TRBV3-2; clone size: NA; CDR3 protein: CASSQEKQPQFF; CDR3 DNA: TGTGCCAGCAGCCAAGAGAAACAACCGCAGTTCTTC
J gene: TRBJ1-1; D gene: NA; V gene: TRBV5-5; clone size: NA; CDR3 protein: CASSLGYGTEAFF; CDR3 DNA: TGTGCCAGCAGCTTGGGGTACGGCACTGAAGCTTTCTTT
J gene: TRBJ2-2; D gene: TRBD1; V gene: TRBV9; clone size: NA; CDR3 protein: CATNRDRGKDTGELFF; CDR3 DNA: TGTGCCACCAACCGGGACAGGGGGAAGGACACCGGGGAGCTGTTTTTT
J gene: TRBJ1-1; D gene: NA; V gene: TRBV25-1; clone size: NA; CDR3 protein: CASSEAGIDTEAFF; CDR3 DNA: TGTGCCAGCAGTGAGGCAGGGATTGACACTGAAGCTTTCTTT
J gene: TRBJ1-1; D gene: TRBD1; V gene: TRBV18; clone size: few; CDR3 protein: CASSPTQGPNTEAFF; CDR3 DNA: TGTGCCAGCTCACCAACACAGGGGCCGAACACTGAAGCTTTCTTT
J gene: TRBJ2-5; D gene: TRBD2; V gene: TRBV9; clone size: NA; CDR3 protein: CASSTVAGGEETQYF; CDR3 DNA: TGTGCCAGCAGCACAGTAGCGGGAGGGGAAGAGACCCAGTACTTC
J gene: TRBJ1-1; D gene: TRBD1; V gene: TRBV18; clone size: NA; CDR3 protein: CASSPGQGLNTEAFF; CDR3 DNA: TGTGCCAGCTCACCAGGACAGGGGCTGAACACTGAAGCTTTCTTT
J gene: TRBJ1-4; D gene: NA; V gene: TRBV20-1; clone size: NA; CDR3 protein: CSASRVNNEKLFF; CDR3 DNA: TGCAGTGCTAGTCGGGTTAATAATGAAAAACTGTTTTTT
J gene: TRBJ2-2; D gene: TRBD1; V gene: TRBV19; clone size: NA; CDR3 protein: CASSLRDRDTGELFF; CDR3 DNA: TGTGCCAGTAGTCTCCGGGACAGGGACACCGGGGAGCTGTTTTTT
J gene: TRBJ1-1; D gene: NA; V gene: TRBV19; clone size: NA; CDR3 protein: CASSIRGAPSNTEAFF; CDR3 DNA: TGTGCCAGTAGTATCCGGGGGGCACCTTCGAACACTGAAGCTTTCTTT
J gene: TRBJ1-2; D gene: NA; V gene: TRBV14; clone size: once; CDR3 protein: CASSHTTGTGGYTF; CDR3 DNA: TGTGCCAGCAGCCATACCACAGGGACCGGCGGCTACACCTTC
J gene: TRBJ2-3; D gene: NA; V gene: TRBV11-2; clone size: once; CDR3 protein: CASSPRRGARSTDTQYF; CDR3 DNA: TGTGCCAGCAGCCCCCGCCGGGGGGCTCGAAGCACAGATACGCAGTATTTT
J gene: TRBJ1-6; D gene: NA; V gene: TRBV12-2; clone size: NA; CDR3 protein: CASRETGSKDNSPLHF; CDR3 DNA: TGTGCAAGTCGCGAAACAGGGAGTAAGGATAATTCACCCCTCCACTTT
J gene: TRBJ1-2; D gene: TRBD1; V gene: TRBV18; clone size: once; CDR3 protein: CASSPEPTGTFYGYTF; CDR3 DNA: TGTGCCAGCTCACCCGAACCGACAGGGACCTTCTATGGCTACACCTTC
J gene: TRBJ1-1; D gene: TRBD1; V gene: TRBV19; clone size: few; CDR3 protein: CASSTPDREDTEAFF; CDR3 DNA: TGTGCCAGTAGTACCCCGGACAGGGAGGACACTGAAGCTTTCTTT
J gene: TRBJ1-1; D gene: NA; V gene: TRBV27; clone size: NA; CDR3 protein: CASSLTGNAEAFF; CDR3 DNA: TGTGCCAGCAGTTTGACAGGAAACGCTGAAGCTTTCTTT
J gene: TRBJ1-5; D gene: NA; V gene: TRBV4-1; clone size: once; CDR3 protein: CASSQDRGIGNQPQHF; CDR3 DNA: TGCGCCAGCAGCCAAGATCGCGGGATCGGCAATCAGCCCCAGCATTTT
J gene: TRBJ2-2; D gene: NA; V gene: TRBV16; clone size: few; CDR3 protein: CASSGRRYITGELFF; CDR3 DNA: TGTGCCAGCAGCGGGAGACGGTATATCACCGGGGAGCTGTTTTTT
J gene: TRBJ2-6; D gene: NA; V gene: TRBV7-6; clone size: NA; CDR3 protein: CASSLVRVSGANVLTF; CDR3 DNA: TGTGCCAGCAGCTTAGTCCGTGTTTCGGGGGCCAACGTCCTGACTTTC
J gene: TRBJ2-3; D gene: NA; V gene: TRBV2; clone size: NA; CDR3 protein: CASKSQRGTDTQYF; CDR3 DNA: TGTGCCAGCAAGTCCCAGCGGGGCACAGATACGCAGTATTTT